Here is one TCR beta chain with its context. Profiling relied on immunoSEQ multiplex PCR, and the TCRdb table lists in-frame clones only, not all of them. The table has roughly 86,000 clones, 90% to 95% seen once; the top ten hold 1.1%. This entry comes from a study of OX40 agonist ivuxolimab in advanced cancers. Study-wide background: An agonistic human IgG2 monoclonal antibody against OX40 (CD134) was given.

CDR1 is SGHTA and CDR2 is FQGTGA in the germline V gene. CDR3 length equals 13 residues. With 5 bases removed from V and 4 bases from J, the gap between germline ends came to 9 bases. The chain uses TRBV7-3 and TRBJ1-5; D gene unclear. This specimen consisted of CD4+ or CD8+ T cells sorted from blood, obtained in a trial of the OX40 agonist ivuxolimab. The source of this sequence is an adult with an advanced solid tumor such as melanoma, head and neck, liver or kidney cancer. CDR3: CASSPSVNQPQHF. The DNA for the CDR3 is TGTGCCAGCAGCCCATCAGTGAATCAGCCCCAGCATTTT.